Included here is one T cell receptor beta chain sequence, with context. CDR3 length: 15 amino acids. Trimming shortened V by 0 bases and J by 1 base, and 9 bases separated the two germline ends. CDR1 is WSHSY, CDR2 SAAADI, per germline. The data stem from a study of CD8 T cells in Susac syndrome. An input of 0.5 to 1 ug of RNA was subjected to reverse transcription using random hexamers. It was immunoSEQ multiplex PCR that amplified TCR beta CDR3 across 54 Vbeta and 13 Jbeta. TCRdb re-called the immunoSEQ multiplex PCR reads with MiXCR, one entry per CDR3 protein. The sample gives about 430,000 distinct CDR3 sequences, approximately 85% of which show up once; roughly 0.11% is in the top ten. Negative isolation yielded CD4+ and CD8+ T cells, and FACS enriched TEMRA cells.

This clonotype was sampled from a human donor with multiple sclerosis. Input material: CD8+ T cells from PBMCs. The V call is TRBV10-2, the J call TRBJ1-1; D gene unclear. The CDR3 nucleotides are TGCGCCAGCAGTGAGTCAGGGCAAGAGAACACTGAAGCTTTCTTT. As protein: CASSESGQENTEAFF.